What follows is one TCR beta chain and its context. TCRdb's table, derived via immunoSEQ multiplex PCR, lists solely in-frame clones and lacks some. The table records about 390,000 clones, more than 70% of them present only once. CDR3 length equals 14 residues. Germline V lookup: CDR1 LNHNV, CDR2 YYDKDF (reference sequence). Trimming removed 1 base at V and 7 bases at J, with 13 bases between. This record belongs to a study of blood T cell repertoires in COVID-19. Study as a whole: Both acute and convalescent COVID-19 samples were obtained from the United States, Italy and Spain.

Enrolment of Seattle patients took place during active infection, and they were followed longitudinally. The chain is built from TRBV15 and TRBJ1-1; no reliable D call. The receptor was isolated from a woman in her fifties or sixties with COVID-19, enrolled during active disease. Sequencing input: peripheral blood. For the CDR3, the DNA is TGTGCCACCAGCAGAGTAGGACTGGTGGATGAAGCTTTCTTT. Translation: CATSRVGLVDEAFF.